This section outlines one TCR beta chain sequence together with its context. Its antigen is not identified. MiXCR, run by TCRdb on the 5' RACE reads, gives a single entry per CDR3 protein. The table shows hundreds of thousands of distinct CDR3 sequences, with roughly a fifth occurring only once. The length of the CDR3 is 14 residues. Between the trimmed V and J ends, which lost 7 bases and 0 bases, there was a span of 11 bases. Germline CDR1 SGDLS, CDR2 YYNGEE. This record comes from a study of T cells after yellow fever vaccination. Points from the study as a whole: Only a small proportion of the clonotypes turned up in both the CD4 and the CD8 compartments, likely arising from convergent recombination. Booster sampling recovered most clones from primary vaccination (about 97% CD4, around 90% CD8).

The clonotype comes from a man aged 25-45 years who received the YFV17D yellow fever vaccine. The V and J genes are TRBV9 and TRBJ2-1; D is unclear. This specimen was PBMCs, taken 15 days after the yellow fever booster vaccination. Here the CDR3 reads CASSGRSSYNEQFF. The CDR3 DNA sequence: TGTGCCAGCTCCGGCCGGAGCTCCTACAATGAGCAGTTCTTC.